Below, 6 T cell receptor beta chains from the same sample are listed, as sequenced in a study of T-cell memory formation after mild COVID-19. One entry per CDR3 protein results from TCRdb running MiXCR on the 5' RACE reads. The sample lists hundreds of thousands of distinct CDR3 sequences, roughly 21% occurring once. Sequenced sample: PBMCs or a T cell subset sorted from them (not recorded which). The receptors were sampled from an adult woman who had mild COVID-19 (a few samples of this study predate the infection). Cell type and time point are not known.

The genes are TRBV3-1 and TRBJ1-4; the match to TRBD1 covers 7 bases. This CDR3 spans 16 amino acids. J gave up 5 bases and V 1 base, and 7 bases lay outside the gene matches. CDR1 LGHDT and CDR2 YNNKEL come from the germline V gene (reference sequence). Here the CDR3 DNA reads TGTGCCAGCAGCCAAGTTCGGACGGACAGGAATGAAAAACTGTTTTTT. Its translation: CASSQVRTDRNEKLFF.

Only a few counts were recorded for this clonotype. V gene TRBV7-3 combines with J gene TRBJ2-5; a weak D match, TRBD1 (6 bases). The length of the CDR3 is 13 residues. Trimming took 5 bases from V and 4 from J, leaving 11 bases between them. The germline V gene has CDR1 SGHTA and CDR2 FQGTGA. Written as DNA, the CDR3 is TGTGCCAGCAGCCCCCAGGGGAGAGAGACCCAGTACTTC. The encoded protein is CASSPQGRETQYF.

This clonotype has ten or more counts. The J gene is TRBJ2-1, the V gene TRBV5-1; no reliable D call. CDR3 length: 13 amino acids. Trimming shortened V by 0 bases and J by 4 bases, and 5 bases separated the two germline ends. Germline V gene data show CDR1 as SGHRS and CDR2 as YFSETQ. This chain's CDR3 is CASSLDGYNEQFF. For the CDR3, the DNA is TGCGCCAGCAGCTTGGATGGGTACAATGAGCAGTTCTTC.

The chain employs TRBV5-1 and TRBJ2-7; TRBD2 agrees at 8 bases. The CDR3 loop spans 16 amino acids. The germline gives CDR1 SGHRS, CDR2 YFSETQ. J was trimmed by 5 bases and V by 0 bases; bases with no gene match: 10. The CDR3 region has the DNA TGCGCCAGCAGCTTGGGAACTAGCGGAGGCCCCCACGAGCAGTACTTC. As protein: CASSLGTSGGPHEQYF.

The chain couples TRBV14 to TRBJ2-1, with 7 bases matching TRBD2. Germline V gene sequence: CDR1 SGHDN, CDR2 FVKESK. The CDR3 totals 19 residues. With 5 bases clipped from V and 0 bases from J, the junction kept 16 bases outside the gene matches. CDR3 DNA: TGTGCCAGCAGCAATACCGATCTAGCGGTCAAAAGCTCCTACAATGAGCAGTTCTTC. It encodes CASSNTDLAVKSSYNEQFF. The full variable domain, in which reference TRBV14 and TRBJ2-1 provide the parts outside the CDR3, is EAGVTQFPSHSVIEKGQTVTLRCDPISGHDNLYWYRRVMGKEIKFLLHFVKESKQDESGMPNNRFLAERTGGTYSTLKVQPAELEDSGVYFCASSNTDLAVKSSYNEQFFGPGTRLTVL.

This clonotype was counted only a few times. The chain has TRBV7-9 and TRBJ1-2, with D perhaps TRBD1 (5 bases). Trimming cost V 4 bases and J 3 bases, with 9 bases left between them. Germline CDR1 SEHNR, CDR2 FQNEAQ (reference sequence). This CDR3 contains 13 residues. The CDR3 DNA follows: TGTGCCAGCAGCTCCCCGACAGACTATGGCTACACCTTC. Protein sequence: CASSSPTDYGYTF.